One and the same sample provided the 26 T cell receptor beta chains below, sequenced in a study of tumor-infiltrating lymphocytes in primary liver carcinoma. Priming with a constant-region primer yielded TCR beta cDNA from roughly 0.45 ug total RNA. Slightly modified ARM-PCR, run as three nested multiplex PCR rounds, produced the TCR beta libraries. It was with TRBV1-TRBV30 forward primers and a C-beta reverse primer that the first two PCR rounds were run, at about 9 cycles each. MiXCR was run by TCRdb on the multiplex PCR reads, yielding one entry per CDR3 protein. The sample gives 150,000 to 200,000 distinct CDR3 sequences, about 60% of which show up once; around 68% is in the top ten. It was unsorted whole blood that yielded blood RNA, and germline DNA was also extracted. The sample taken for sequencing was peripheral blood. The source of these receptors is a man in his forties or fifties with primary liver carcinoma and hepatitis B virus infection.

Details on this clonotype: This likely comes from a read error, as the CDR3 has no conserved phenylalanine or tryptophan at its end. Because the CDR3's place on the DNA is in doubt, the DNA is left out and the CDR3 is given as listed by TCRdb. CDR3 loop: CASSPLRQPPAYEQYL. V gene TRBV11-3 combines with J gene TRBJ2-7; no check of the table's D call, TRBD1, against the DNA was made. CDR1 is SGHNT and CDR2 is YENEEA in the germline V gene. The CDR3 sequence runs 16 residues, both termini included.

In regard to this clonotype: A single base separates this from a much larger clone, so it may be a read error. The chain links TRBV11-3 to TRBJ2-1; TRBD1 or TRBD2 may be the D gene (5 bases each). Germline CDR1 and CDR2: SGHNT and YENEEA. V was trimmed by 7 bases and J by 8 bases, leaving 15 bases between them. This CDR3 contains 13 residues. The CDR3 is CASNWGSGYEQFF. In DNA form, the CDR3 reads TGTGCCAGCAACTGGGGGAGTGGGTATGAGCAGTTCTTC.

V usage is TRBV11-2 and J usage is TRBJ2-7, with D perhaps TRBD1 (7 bases). CDR1 is SGHAT and CDR2 is FQNNGV in the germline V gene. This CDR3 contains 12 residues. This CDR3 reads CTSSIDRAEQYF. The DNA of the CDR3 is TGTACTAGCAGCATCGACAGGGCCGAGCAGTACTTC.

With respect to this clonotype: A much larger clonotype is one base distant, so this may be a read error. The chain links TRBV6-5 to TRBJ2-5, with 8 bases identical to TRBD1. This CDR3 contains 14 residues. The germline V gene encodes CDR1 MNHEY and CDR2 SVGAGI. The CDR3 protein is CVSTLYRGQETQYF. The CDR3 region has the DNA TGTGTCAGCACCCTTTACAGGGGGCAAGAGACCCAGTACTTC.

On this clonotype: One base away lies a much larger clone, so this may be a sequencing read error. The chain is built from TRBV29-1 and TRBJ2-7, with D tentatively TRBD2 (5 bases). Looked up from germline, CDR1 is SQVTM and CDR2 is ANQGSEA. V lost 0 bases, J lost 3 bases, and 12 bases lay in between. The CDR3 runs 14 residues. The CDR3 nucleotides are TGCAGCGTTGAAGATGGGAGACGGGGCTACGAGCAGTACTTC. Amino acid sequence: CSVEDGRRGYEQYF.

With respect to this clonotype: The missing conserved phenylalanine or tryptophan at the end of this CDR3 makes a read error likely. This sequence joins TRBV11-1 and TRBJ2-2, with a tentative D call TRBD2 (5 bases). Germline values: CDR1 SGHAT, CDR2 FQDESV (reference sequence). The CDR3 sequence is 16 residues long. This CDR3 reads CASSLAPTSNTGELFI. CDR3 nucleotides: TGTGCCAGCAGTTTAGCGCCGACCAGCAACACCGGGGAGCTGTTTATT.

The gene calls are TRBV29-1 and TRBJ1-1; 8 bases line up with TRBD1. CDR1 and CDR2 (germline): SQVTM, ANQGSEA. The CDR3 length is 17 residues. With 6 bases clipped from V and 1 base from J, the junction kept 16 bases outside the gene matches. The CDR3 loop is CSVARDRITAGNTEAFF. DNA for the CDR3: TGCAGCGTAGCCAGGGACAGGATTACGGCAGGGAACACTGAAGCTTTCTTT.

The sample holds one count of this clonotype. It may be a read error: a sequence one base away is much more abundant. V is TRBV4-1 and J is TRBJ2-7, with a weak D call TRBD1 (6 bases). The CDR3 covers 13 residues. The germline gives CDR1 MGHRA, CDR2 YSYEKL. CDR3 in DNA: TGCGCCAGCAGCCGCAGGACAGCCTACGACCAGTACTTC. It is translated as CASSRRTAYDQYF.

The chain employs TRBV5-1 and TRBJ2-5, with 11 nucleotides matching TRBD2. CDR1 and CDR2 from the germline V gene are SGHRS and YFSETQ. Trimming took 7 bases from V and 4 from J; bases not matched to a gene: 9. The CDR3 sequence is 15 residues long. The DNA of the CDR3 is TGCGCCAGCTCCGAACTAGCGGGAGAAGGAGAGACCCAGTACTTC. Protein product: CASSELAGEGETQYF.

A remark on this clonotype: Since a much larger clone is just one base distant, this may be a read error. This likely comes from a read error, as the CDR3 has no conserved phenylalanine or tryptophan at its end. The rearrangement links TRBV11-2 to TRBJ2-3, with D possibly TRBD1 on 6 matching bases. Trimming took off 6 bases at V and 5 bases at J, with 15 bases between the two ends. This CDR3 is built from 14 residues. Germline V gene sequence: CDR1 SGHAT, CDR2 FQNNGV. CDR3 region: CASRRGTMVDTQYL. The DNA of the CDR3 is TGTGCCAGCAGAAGGGGGACAATGGTAGATACGCAGTATCTT.

About this clonotype itself: One base away lies a much larger clone, so this may be a sequencing read error. Likely a read error: the CDR3 ends without its conserved phenylalanine or tryptophan. The gene calls are TRBV12-3 or TRBV12-4 and TRBJ1-4; 10 positions match TRBD1. The CDR3 is 14 residues long. V shed 1 base and J 7 bases; nucleotides not matched to a gene: 0. DNA of the CDR3: TGTGCCAGCAGTTTAGGACAGGGGGCTGAAAAACTGTTTCTT. Encoded protein: CASSLGQGAEKLFL.

In this sample, this clonotype turned up once. The chain uses TRBV11-2 and TRBJ2-7; D assignment may be TRBD1 or TRBD2 (6 bases each). Germline V gene lookup returns CDR1 SGHAT and CDR2 FQNNGV. There are 17 residues in the CDR3. Deletions cut 4 bases from V and 5 bases from J, with 24 bases between. The CDR3 DNA sequence: TGTGCCAGCAGCTCGAGGAGGGGGTGGGAGAGGTCGCACGAGCAGTACTTC. Amino acids: CASSSRRGWERSHEQYF.

The V and J genes are TRBV29-1 and TRBJ2-7; D perhaps matches TRBD1 (6 bases). This CDR3 contains 16 residues. V shed 3 bases and J shed 5 bases, with 23 bases lying between them. Germline V gene sequence: CDR1 SQVTM, CDR2 ANQGSEA. The CDR3 DNA sequence: TGCAGCGTTGAGTCCCCGGTCGTTGGGGGCCCCGACGAGCAGTACTTC. It translates to CSVESPVVGGPDEQYF.

A remark on this clonotype: A single base separates this from a much larger clone, so it may be a read error. The chain has TRBV11-2 and TRBJ2-2; D perhaps matches TRBD2 (5 bases). CDR3 length equals 12 residues. Germline V CDR1 and CDR2: SGHAT, FQNNGV. This CDR3 reads CASSLGTGVLFF. The CDR3 DNA follows: TGTGCCAGCAGCTTAGGTACCGGGGTGCTGTTTTTT.

The chain employs TRBV12-3 or TRBV12-4 and TRBJ1-2, with TRBD1 identical over 12 bases. V dropped 4 bases and J dropped 7; count of bases not matched to a gene: 7. CDR3 length equals 15 residues. CDR3 in amino acids: CASSSGQGATTGYTF. In DNA, the CDR3 is TGTGCCAGCAGTTCGGGACAGGGGGCGACTACTGGCTACACCTTC.

The J gene is TRBJ1-6, the V gene TRBV4-1; D unclear. This CDR3 contains 16 residues. Trimming pared 0 bases from V and 2 bases from J, leaving 8 bases between. CDR1 MGHRA and CDR2 YSYEKL come from the germline V gene. The CDR3 region is CASSQDSNTYNSPLHF. CDR3 sequence (DNA): TGCGCCAGCAGCCAAGACTCCAATACCTATAATTCACCCCTCCACTTT.

The V gene is TRBV6-5, the J gene TRBJ2-7; D may be TRBD2 (6 bases). This CDR3 is built from 14 residues. Trimming shortened V by 5 bases and J by 2 bases, and 13 bases separated the two germline ends. Germline V lookup: CDR1 MNHEY, CDR2 SVGAGI. CDR3 sequence (DNA): TGTGCCAGCAGTCCAGGGACTTTCACCTACGAGCAGTACTTC. It encodes CASSPGTFTYEQYF.

The chain has TRBV6-2 or TRBV6-3 and TRBJ1-1, with D possibly matching TRBD1 (5 bases). Trimming stripped 7 bases from V and 1 base from J, with 13 bases between. The germline gives CDR1 MNHEY, CDR2 SVGEGT. The length of the CDR3 is 14 residues. CDR3 sequence: CASNEDTWNTEAFF. The CDR3 DNA follows: TGTGCCAGCAATGAGGACACATGGAACACTGAAGCTTTCTTT.

This sequence joins TRBV5-4 and TRBJ2-3, with TRBD2 matching 14 bases. The CDR3 runs 16 residues. Germline CDR1 and CDR2: SGHNT and YYREEE (reference sequence). V lost 2 bases to trimming and J lost 11 bases; unmatched junction nucleotides: 10. CDR3 sequence reads: CASSFPGLAGERGQYF. In nucleotides, the CDR3 is TGTGCCAGCAGCTTCCCGGGACTAGCGGGAGAGAGGGGGCAGTATTTT.

The chain links TRBV12-3 or TRBV12-4 to TRBJ2-4, with D tentatively TRBD1 (5 bases). This CDR3 comprises 14 residues. Trimming removed 7 bases from V and 2 bases from J, with 12 bases in between. In nucleotides, the CDR3 is TGTGCCAGCACCCGACAGTATCCCAAAAACATTCAGTACTTC. Residues: CASTRQYPKNIQYF.

This clonotype appeared a few times. V usage is TRBV29-1 and J usage is TRBJ2-2; perhaps TRBD1 as D (5 bases). The germline CDR1 and CDR2 sequences are SQVTM and ANQGSEA. The CDR3 is 14 amino acids. With 3 bases removed from V and 0 bases from J, the gap between germline ends came to 8 bases. CDR3 region: CSVEAGTNTGELFF. CDR3 nucleotides: TGCAGCGTTGAGGCAGGGACGAACACCGGGGAGCTGTTTTTT.

Notes on this clonotype: The CDR3 carries no conserved terminal phenylalanine or tryptophan, so it likely arises from a read error. The rearrangement uses TRBV6-2 or TRBV6-3 and TRBJ2-1; TRBD2 matches at 7 bases. The length of the CDR3 is 12 residues. V gave up 7 bases and J gave up 7 bases; unmatched junction bases: 4. CDR1 and CDR2 (germline): MNHEY, SVGEGT. The CDR3 protein is CASKAGGNEQFL. The CDR3 DNA is TGTGCCAGCAAAGCCGGGGGGAATGAGCAGTTCCTC.

The chain carries TRBV28 and TRBJ2-1, with no clear D. The CDR3 runs to 12 residues. The V gene's germline CDR1 is MDHEN and CDR2 SYDVKM. Trimming took 6 bases from V and 1 from J, leaving 4 bases between them. CDR3 loop: CASRTSYNEQFF. The CDR3 DNA sequence: TGTGCCAGCAGAACGTCCTACAATGAGCAGTTCTTC.

Points on this clonotype: A junction end diverges from the germline sequence, so it may reflect a read error. The rearrangement joins TRBV11-2 to TRBJ1-6; D gene unclear. The CDR3 has 12 amino acids. Germline assignment: CDR1 SGHAT and CDR2 FQNNGV. CDR3 sequence: CVSNLRNSPLHF. The CDR3 nucleotides read TGTGTCAGCAACCTAAGGAATTCACCCCTCCACTTT.

Concerning this clonotype: A read error may be the cause here, since a much bigger clone is one base away. This sequence joins TRBV11-2 and TRBJ2-7; D tentatively reads TRBD1 or TRBD2 (6 bases each). Trimming stripped 0 bases from V and 3 bases from J, with 12 bases between. Germline lookup yields CDR1 SGHAT and CDR2 FQNNGV. The CDR3 totals 15 residues. The CDR3 nucleotides read TGTGCCAGCAGCTTAGATCGGGGGACATACTACGAGCAGTACTTC. Encoded protein: CASSLDRGTYYEQYF.

As for this clonotype: One end of the junction varies from germline; a read error may be responsible. The chain couples TRBV12-3 or TRBV12-4 to TRBJ2-3; D gene unclear. The CDR3 length is 13 residues. The CDR3: CASGHGSTDTQYF. CDR3 sequence (DNA): TGTGCCAGCGGCCACGGGTCCACAGATACACAGTATTTT.